One sample yielded the 25 T cell receptor beta chains listed below, sequenced in a study of blood T cells in healthy people across ages. Through a sample-barcoded 5' primer and a J-beta primer mix, a second PCR was run for roughly 6 to 12 cycles. TCRdb re-analysed the 5' RACE reads in MiXCR, keeping a single row per CDR3 protein. The table includes about 1.1 million distinct CDR3 sequences, around two fifths detected once. Sequencing was carried out using blood. These receptors all stem from a man aged 18 to 30 in good health.

This clonotype occurred a few times. The rearrangement uses TRBV3-1 and TRBJ2-3, with D tentatively TRBD2 (5 bases). Germline CDR1 and CDR2: LGHDT and YNNKEL (reference sequence). The germline V and J ends were trimmed by 3 bases and 2 bases, with 12 bases remaining between them. This CDR3 has 15 residues. The CDR3 is CASSHGAVLTDTQYF. The CDR3 nucleotides read TGTGCCAGCAGCCATGGAGCGGTCCTCACAGATACGCAGTATTTT.

V usage is TRBV6-5 and J usage is TRBJ1-2; D gene unclear. The germline V and J ends were trimmed by 6 bases and 7 bases, with 9 bases remaining between them. CDR3 length equals 11 residues. CDR1 and CDR2 from the germline V gene are MNHEY and SVGAGI. The CDR3 loop reads CASREGPGYTF. The DNA for the CDR3 is TGTGCCAGCAGGGAGGGTCCTGGCTACACCTTC.

This clonotype was seen more than once but under ten times. This chain joins TRBV12-3 or TRBV12-4 and TRBJ2-5, with no clear D. The CDR3 totals 13 residues. Deletions cut 3 bases from V and 5 bases from J, with 10 bases between. CDR3 region: CASSFGPAETQYF. The DNA for the CDR3 is TGTGCCAGCAGTTTCGGCCCTGCGGAGACCCAGTACTTC.

There are a few counts of this clonotype. The chain recombines TRBV12-3 or TRBV12-4 with TRBJ2-1; 14 nucleotides agree with TRBD2. CDR3 length: 18 residues. The ends lost 4 bases at V and 2 bases at J; junction bases unmatched: 7. The CDR3 DNA follows: TGTGCCAGCAGTTCGGGACTAGCGGGGGAACTGACCTACAATGAGCAGTTCTTC. Protein: CASSSGLAGELTYNEQFF.

The chain combines TRBV20-1 with TRBJ1-3; a possible D gene is TRBD1 (5 bases). The V and J ends lost 5 bases and 5 bases respectively, with 19 bases between them. Germline V gene sequence: CDR1 DFQATT, CDR2 SNEGSKA (reference sequence). This CDR3 contains 15 residues. CDR3 loop: CSAVPGPSIRNTIYF. Here the CDR3 DNA reads TGCAGTGCTGTACCGGGACCCTCAATTAGAAACACCATATATTTT.

This clonotype occurred a few times. The chain links TRBV4-3 to TRBJ2-1; 13 bases are shared with TRBD2. With V trimmed by 2 bases and J by 7 bases, 8 bases remained unmatched. Germline V gives CDR1 LGHNA, CDR2 YSLEER. The CDR3 has 17 residues. Here the CDR3 DNA reads TGCGCCAGCAGCCAATCCAGTCGGGGACTAGCGGGGAATGAGCAGTTCTTC. Its translation: CASSQSSRGLAGNEQFF.

A few counts support this clonotype. The chain employs TRBV6-2 or TRBV6-3 and TRBJ1-2, with D possibly being TRBD1 (5 bases). This CDR3 contains 15 residues. Germline V gene lookup returns CDR1 MNHEY and CDR2 SVGEGT. Between the trimmed V and J ends, which lost 0 bases and 6 bases, there was a span of 14 bases. The CDR3 sequence: CASSYSGTALNGYTF. Here the CDR3 DNA reads TGTGCCAGCAGTTACTCGGGGACGGCACTGAATGGCTACACCTTC.

This clonotype was seen a few times. The chain joins TRBV29-1 to TRBJ1-1, with TRBD1 matching over 11 bases. Germline V gene data show CDR1 as SQVTM and CDR2 as ANQGSEA. Trimming at V came to 8 bases and at J to 0 bases, leaving 5 bases not matched to a gene. The CDR3 sequence is 14 residues long. The CDR3 coding sequence is TGCAGCTCCGGGACAGGGGGTGTGAACACTGAAGCTTTCTTT. Its protein product is CSSGTGGVNTEAFF.

This chain connects TRBV12-5 to TRBJ1-2; TRBD1 aligns across 7 bases. J gave up 6 bases and V 4 bases, and 5 bases lay outside the gene matches. Germline lookup yields CDR1 LGHNT and CDR2 FRNRAP. The CDR3 extends over 13 amino acids. CDR3 protein: CASGSKDRDGYTF. The CDR3 coding sequence is TGTGCTAGTGGTTCGAAAGACAGGGATGGCTACACCTTC.

The gene calls are TRBV5-5 and TRBJ1-2; no definite D call. The length of the CDR3 is 16 residues. From germline, CDR1 is SGHKS and CDR2 YYEKEE (reference sequence). V was clipped by 3 bases and J by 7 bases, with 22 bases between them. The CDR3 DNA reads TGTGCCAGCAGCTGGGCCGGCCCGACCCTCTACTGTGGCTACACCTTC. Its protein product is CASSWAGPTLYCGYTF.

The chain has TRBV5-1 and TRBJ1-4, with TRBD1 as a possible D gene (6 bases). V dropped 0 bases and J dropped 5 bases, with 11 bases sitting between them. The germline V gene encodes CDR1 SGHRS and CDR2 YFSETQ. The CDR3 covers 15 residues. CDR3 sequence: CASSLVRGMNEKLFF. CDR3 bases: TGCGCCAGCAGCTTGGTGAGGGGGATGAATGAAAAACTGTTTTTT.

This clonotype was detected a few times. The chain has TRBV5-5 and TRBJ1-1; D not resolved. The V end lost 0 bases, the J end lost 5 bases, and 11 bases lay between the germline ends. The CDR3 runs to 14 residues. Germline V gene data show CDR1 as SGHKS and CDR2 as YYEKEE (reference sequence). CDR3 bases: TGTGCCAGCAGCTTGGAGGCGGGAAGAACTGAAGCTTTCTTT. Amino acids: CASSLEAGRTEAFF.

The rearrangement uses TRBV7-2 and TRBJ1-3; 10 bases match TRBD1. This CDR3 has 14 amino acids. After removal of 5 bases from V and 7 bases from J, the junction contained 5 bases not matched to a gene. The V gene's germline CDR1 is SGHTA and CDR2 FQGNSA. CDR3 sequence (DNA): TGTGCCAGCAGCCCACGACAGGGGGCTAACACCATATATTTT. This gives the protein CASSPRQGANTIYF.

Turning to this clonotype: A read error is likely, as this CDR3 ends without the conserved phenylalanine or tryptophan. CDR3 in amino acids: CASSVEGIGDEQFL. The CDR3 DNA reads TGTGCCAGCAGCGTAGAAGGGATAGGCGATGAGCAGTTCTTA. The chain carries TRBV9 and TRBJ2-1, with D unclear. Trimming removed 0 bases at V and 8 bases at J, with 12 bases between. Germline CDR1 SGDLS, CDR2 YYNGEE. There are 14 residues in the CDR3.

The table lists this clonotype with many counts. This chain uses TRBV6-6 with TRBJ2-1; 10 bases are shared with TRBD2. With V trimmed by 2 bases and J by 7 bases, 8 bases remained unmatched. The CDR3 has 16 amino acids. The germline gives CDR1 MNHNY, CDR2 SVGAGI (reference sequence). The CDR3 region has the DNA TGTGCCAGCAGTTACACCCAGCGGGGGGGTGAAAATGAGCAGTTCTTC. Protein: CASSYTQRGGENEQFF.

The rearrangement links TRBV5-5 to TRBJ2-5; D gene ambiguous. The CDR3 sequence is 16 residues long. Per germline, CDR1 SGHKS and CDR2 YYEKEE (reference sequence). Trimming stripped 0 bases from V and 5 bases from J, with 17 bases between. The CDR3 sequence: CASSLVRGTPGETQYF. DNA of the CDR3: TGTGCCAGCAGCTTGGTTCGCGGCACCCCTGGGGAGACCCAGTACTTC.

This clonotype has a count of ten or more. The chain links TRBV29-1 to TRBJ1-2; no definite D call. The V end lost 8 bases, the J end lost 6 bases, and 19 bases lay between the germline ends. CDR1 is SQVTM, CDR2 ANQGSEA, per germline. The CDR3 covers 13 residues. DNA of the CDR3: TGCAGCCTTTCAGGAGTAGGGATTGATGGCTACACCTTC. Translating gives CSLSGVGIDGYTF.

DNA of the CDR3: TGTGCCAGCAGTCCCCCTGGGGACAGGGAAAAACTGTTTTTT. Amino acids: CASSPPGDREKLFF. V and J are TRBV12-3 or TRBV12-4 and TRBJ1-4, with 8 bases fitting TRBD1. The CDR3 consists of 14 residues. Germline trimming cut 5 bases from V and 8 bases from J; bases unmatched to any gene: 7.

In its sample, this clonotype was seen many times. The chain couples TRBV7-2 to TRBJ2-3; 7 bases agree with TRBD1. V trimming: 3 bases; J trimming: 1 base; junction bases outside the gene matches: 1. The CDR3 totals 14 residues. CDR1 SGHTA and CDR2 FQGNSA come from the germline V gene. The CDR3 sequence is CASSFGTGTDTQYF. The CDR3 region has the DNA TGTGCCAGCAGCTTTGGGACAGGCACAGATACGCAGTATTTT.

For the CDR3, the DNA is TGTGCCAGCAGTTGGACAGGGCTAAATGAAAAACTGTTTTTT. It yields the protein CASSWTGLNEKLFF. The J gene is TRBJ1-4, the V gene TRBV28, with TRBD1 matching over 8 bases. Germline trimming cut 4 bases from V and 5 bases from J; bases unmatched to any gene: 3. Germline CDR1 reads MDHEN; CDR2 reads SYDVKM. The CDR3 spans 14 residues. Together with reference TRBV28 and TRBJ1-4, the CDR3 gives the full variable domain: DVKVTQSSRYLVKRTGEKVFLECVQDMDHENMFWYRQDPGLGLRLIYFSYDVKMKEKGDIPEGYSVSREKKERFSLILESASTNQTSMYLCASSWTGLNEKLFFGSGTQLSVL.

The gene calls are TRBV7-9 and TRBJ1-2; 10 bases are a match to TRBD1. Looked up from germline, CDR1 is SEHNR and CDR2 is FQNEAQ (reference sequence). CDR3 size: 15 residues. V lost 5 bases, J lost 4 bases, and 7 bases stayed unmatched. CDR3 residues: CASSLDRGRIYGYTF. CDR3 bases: TGTGCCAGCAGCCTCGACAGGGGGCGCATCTATGGCTACACCTTC.

V is TRBV2 and J is TRBJ2-3; 8 bases line up with TRBD2. This CDR3 spans 16 amino acids. With 5 bases clipped from V and 0 bases from J, the junction kept 7 bases outside the gene matches. Germline V gene sequence: CDR1 SNHLY, CDR2 FYNNEI. Here the CDR3 reads CASSYQRGSSTDTQYF. Written as DNA, the CDR3 is TGTGCCAGCAGTTATCAGCGGGGGTCTAGCACAGATACGCAGTATTTT.

In this sample, this clonotype turned up a few times. The CDR3 DNA reads as TGCGCCAGCAGCCAAGCCCTTGGACTAGCGGGGGGCAATGAGCAGTTCTTC. It is translated as CASSQALGLAGGNEQFF. V gene TRBV4-1 combines with J gene TRBJ2-1; 14 nucleotides agree with TRBD2. The CDR3 sequence is 17 residues long. J gave up 6 bases and V 1 base, and 5 bases lay outside the gene matches. Germline V gene lookup returns CDR1 MGHRA and CDR2 YSYEKL.

This clonotype was detected only a few times. The chain has TRBV29-1 and TRBJ2-1, with 10 bases matching TRBD1. Trimming took 3 bases from V and 10 from J; bases not matched to a gene: 9. The length of the CDR3 is 14 residues. Germline V CDR1 and CDR2: SQVTM, ANQGSEA. The CDR3 loop reads CSVEDRGEFGEQFF. DNA for the CDR3: TGCAGCGTTGAGGACAGGGGGGAGTTCGGGGAGCAGTTCTTC.

The chain carries TRBV20-1 and TRBJ2-5; D may be TRBD1 or TRBD2 (6 bases each). Trimming removed 6 bases at V and 0 bases at J, with 17 bases between. Germline CDR1 reads DFQATT; CDR2 reads SNEGSKA (reference sequence). The CDR3 runs 15 residues. DNA of the CDR3: TGCAGTGCCATAACAGGGAGGCGGCACCAAGAGACCCAGTACTTC. It is translated as CSAITGRRHQETQYF.